This T cell receptor beta chain was sequenced during a study of blood T cell repertoires in COVID-19. Trimming pared 3 bases from V and 3 bases from J, leaving 13 bases between. The CDR3 totals 15 residues. Germline V gene sequence: CDR1 KGHDR, CDR2 SFDVKD. The data were produced by immunoSEQ multiplex PCR, yet TCRdb's version contains in-frame clones alone and is incomplete. Found here are under 200,000 clones, around 83% of them singletons; the top ten hold approximately 1.5%. The clonotype originates from a human donor in a cohort sampled during active COVID-19. The source material was peripheral blood. This sequence joins TRBV24-1 and TRBJ1-1; tentative D call: TRBD1 (6 bases). The chain's CDR3 is CATSDVQGSHTEAFF. Written as DNA, the CDR3 is TGTGCCACCAGTGATGTACAGGGATCTCACACTGAAGCTTTCTTT.